In this sample, the clone carrying this T cell receptor beta chain turned up many times. Antigen specificity is unknown. This sample is drawn from a study of spatial heterogeneity in lung cancer. This CDR3 spans 14 amino acids. V gave up 0 bases and J gave up 11 bases, with 16 bases separating them. In germline, CDR1 is SGHKS, CDR2 YYEKEE (reference sequence). As for time point: sample taken at primary tumor resection. The donors comprised some 72 untreated early-stage non-small cell lung cancer patients. Whole RNA from tumor, nontumor lung or frozen PBMC was sequenced unsorted. Carried by each TCR cDNA molecule was a unique molecular identifier. TCRdb itself ran the 5' RACE reads through MiXCR, one entry per CDR3 protein. The table has around 20,000 distinct CDR3 sequences, over 2.5% seen once. The study's findings and limits: Tracking of tumor mutation counts was seen in expanded intratumoral alpha and beta TCR counts.

The receptor's source is a male donor with early-stage non-small cell lung cancer. The V gene is TRBV5-5, the J gene TRBJ2-3; possible D gene TRBD2, 6 bases. The material was lung tumor tissue, obtained at surgery. The CDR3 nucleotides read TGTGCCAGCAGCTTGGCTGGGGTCCCCGGGGGGCAGTATTTT. It encodes CASSLAGVPGGQYF.